The next 18 T cell receptor beta chains were all read from a single sample in a study of Graves' ophthalmopathy and Graves' hyperthyroidism (dated by TCRdb to 2017 to 2018). TCRdb records Illumina HiSeq 2000 as the sequencer. TCR beta CDR3 regions were amplified from RNA transcripts for repertoire sequencing. A first-round RT-PCR used HTBI primers with the Qiagen OneStep RT-PCR kit, followed by a second-round multiplex PCR, size selection and purification. TCRdb ran its own pipeline on the public reads, namely fastp trimming at Q25 and MiXCR clone calling, and kept in-frame beta chains. Merged by CDR3 protein, the rows form single entries marked with the most common genes and DNA. In this sample the table shows about 210,000 distinct CDR3 sequences, less than 30% of which occur a single time. The top ten constitute 8.5% to 9.5% of the sample. The source material was peripheral blood. The source of these receptors is a man aged 45-65 years with Graves' ophthalmopathy. Donor details come from another sample of the same person, matched by shared clones.

J is TRBJ2-5 and V is TRBV29-1, with TRBD1 matching 11 bases. Germline CDR1 is SQVTM and CDR2 is ANQGSEA. This CDR3 comprises 16 residues. J lost 5 bases, V lost 5 bases, and 13 bases had no gene match. CDR3 nucleotides: TGCAGCGTTCAGAGGGGCGGGACAGGGGGTAGGGAGACCCAGTACTTC. Translation: CSVQRGGTGGRETQYF.

This clonotype was counted many times. V gene TRBV29-1 combines with J gene TRBJ2-2; TRBD2 aligns across 8 bases. CDR3 length: 12 residues. Germline CDR1 and CDR2: SQVTM and ANQGSEA. Losses at the gene ends were 7 bases for V and 6 bases for J; bases not matched to a gene: 4. CDR3 sequence (DNA): TGCAGCGGTCTAGCGGGCGCCGGGGAGCTGTTTTTT. Its protein product is CSGLAGAGELFF.

The chain employs TRBV7-9 and TRBJ2-2; D gene uncertain. The germline CDR1 and CDR2 sequences are SEHNR and FQNEAQ (reference sequence). The CDR3 runs 15 residues. With 1 base removed from V and 13 bases from J, the gap between germline ends came to 19 bases. CDR3 bases: TGTGCCAGCAGCTTAGTTGTCCTAGGCCGTCCCTGGCTGTTTTTT. The encoded protein is CASSLVVLGRPWLFF.

This clonotype has ten or more counts. J is TRBJ2-7 and V is TRBV11-2; 7 bases map to TRBD1. Trimming took 7 bases from V and 3 from J; bases not matched to a gene: 3. Germline V gives CDR1 SGHAT, CDR2 FQNNGV. The CDR3 is made up of 12 amino acids. CDR3 sequence: CASTGQSYEQYF. The CDR3 region has the DNA TGTGCCAGCACGGGACAGAGCTACGAGCAGTACTTC.

This clonotype was counted many times. V and J are TRBV2 and TRBJ2-7; D may be TRBD2 (6 bases). This CDR3 is 15 amino acids long. The germline V and J ends were trimmed by 5 bases and 2 bases, with 16 bases remaining between them. From germline, CDR1 is SNHLY and CDR2 FYNNEI. CDR3 coding DNA: TGTGCCAGCAGTTATGGAGGGGTTGGGGCCTACGAGCAGTACTTC. Encoded protein: CASSYGGVGAYEQYF.

This clonotype was seen many times. J is TRBJ2-5 and V is TRBV7-2, with TRBD2 identical over 9 bases. The CDR3 is made up of 15 amino acids. Germline values: CDR1 SGHTA, CDR2 FQGNSA. V dropped 7 bases and J dropped 4; count of bases not matched to a gene: 10. Written as DNA, the CDR3 is TGTGCCAGCACCCCAGCGGGAGGAGGAGGAGAGACCCAGTACTTC. Protein product: CASTPAGGGGETQYF.

The table lists this clonotype with many counts. The rearrangement joins TRBV5-1 to TRBJ2-6; D not certain. There are 15 residues in the CDR3. Per the germline V gene, CDR1 is SGHRS and CDR2 is YFSETQ. The germline V and J ends were trimmed by 3 bases and 0 bases, with 7 bases remaining between them. Here the CDR3 DNA reads TGCGCCAGCAGCTCGCAGGACTCTGGGGCCAACGTCCTGACTTTC. Its protein product is CASSSQDSGANVLTF.

This clonotype was observed many times. V is TRBV7-2 and J is TRBJ2-5; the match to TRBD1 covers 11 bases. This CDR3 region has 14 residues. Trimming took 5 bases from V and 7 from J; bases not matched to a gene: 6. From germline, CDR1 is SGHTA and CDR2 FQGNSA. As DNA, the CDR3 is TGTGCCAGCAGCCCGGACAGGGGGCGAGGGACCCAGTACTTC. As protein: CASSPDRGRGTQYF.

This clonotype was found many times. The chain couples TRBV11-3 to TRBJ1-3; D uncertain. The CDR3 extends over 15 amino acids. The germline V gene encodes CDR1 SGHNT and CDR2 YENEEA. Trimming removed 4 bases at V and 0 bases at J, with 10 bases between. The CDR3: CASSSTGNSGNTIYF. The CDR3 DNA reads as TGTGCCAGCAGCTCGACGGGGAACTCTGGAAACACCATATATTTT.

This clonotype was seen repeatedly, ten times or more. This chain's CDR3 is CAWSVGLSGNTIYF. DNA for the CDR3: TGTGCCTGGAGTGTCGGTCTCTCTGGAAACACCATATATTTT. This chain uses TRBV30 with TRBJ1-3, with unresolved D. Trimming removed 0 bases from V and 0 bases from J, with 6 bases in between. CDR1 is GTSNPN, CDR2 SVGIG, per germline (reference sequence). The CDR3 has 14 residues.

This clonotype was counted many times. J is TRBJ2-7 and V is TRBV5-1; D is undetermined. V lost 0 bases, J lost 3 bases, and 10 bases lay in between. CDR3 length: 14 amino acids. Germline V gene sequence: CDR1 SGHRS, CDR2 YFSETQ. This CDR3 reads CASSLAQRIYEQYF. The CDR3 DNA reads TGCGCCAGCAGCTTGGCCCAACGAATCTACGAGCAGTACTTC.

This clonotype appeared many times. The chain combines TRBV9 with TRBJ2-7; TRBD2 matches 13 bases. This CDR3 is 17 amino acids long. The J segment lost 7 bases and the V segment lost 3 bases, leaving 13 bases of the junction unmatched. The germline CDR1 and CDR2 sequences are SGDLS and YYNGEE. CDR3 DNA sequence: TGTGCCAGCAGCGCCACGACTAGCGGGAGGATTATGGGGGAGCAGTACTTC. It translates to CASSATTSGRIMGEQYF.

This clonotype has a count of ten or more. The chain joins TRBV5-1 to TRBJ2-2; no clear D. Germline V lookup: CDR1 SGHRS, CDR2 YFSETQ. This CDR3 has 15 amino acids. V lost 0 bases and J lost 2, with 8 bases in between. The CDR3 DNA reads TGCGCCAGCAGCTTGGGGGCCCGAAACACCGGGGAGCTGTTTTTT. It encodes CASSLGARNTGELFF.

This clonotype showed up many times. This chain connects TRBV7-2 to TRBJ1-1, with no clear D. The ends were cut back, 5 bases at V and 7 bases at J, with 8 bases in the middle. CDR1 and CDR2 (germline): SGHTA, FQGNSA. The CDR3 has 11 residues. The CDR3: CASSTPGEAFF. CDR3 sequence (DNA): TGTGCCAGCAGCACCCCAGGTGAAGCTTTCTTT.

This clonotype occurred a few times. The V gene is TRBV12-3 or TRBV12-4, the J gene TRBJ2-5; 10 bases match TRBD2. V gave up 7 bases and J gave up 2 bases; unmatched junction bases: 10. The CDR3 runs 16 residues. The CDR3 sequence is CASTLRLAGAQETQYF. DNA of the CDR3: TGTGCCAGCACCCTACGGCTAGCGGGAGCGCAAGAGACCCAGTACTTC.

This clonotype was observed at least ten times. The chain is built from TRBV19 and TRBJ2-7, with TRBD2 identical over 8 bases. In germline, CDR1 is LNHDA, CDR2 SQIVND (reference sequence). CDR3 length: 15 amino acids. V was clipped by 3 bases and J by 0 bases; unmatched bases: 4. The CDR3 DNA reads TGTGCCAGTAGTATTTCGGCGGGGGGCTCCTACGAGCAGTACTTC. Translation: CASSISAGGSYEQYF.

This clonotype was seen a few times. The chain combines TRBV6-1 with TRBJ2-7; 12 bases agree with TRBD2. Trimming took 7 bases from V and 7 from J; bases not matched to a gene: 8. This CDR3 has 14 amino acids. CDR1 MNHNS and CDR2 SASEGT come from the germline V gene. CDR3 sequence (DNA): TGTGCCAGCATGAACCTAGCGGGAGGGGTGGAGCAGTACTTC. Protein: CASMNLAGGVEQYF.

In this sample, this clonotype turned up many times. V usage is TRBV12-5 and J usage is TRBJ2-2, with D possibly TRBD2 on 5 matching bases. The CDR3 sequence is 12 residues long. Germline CDR1 LGHNT, CDR2 FRNRAP. Trimming shortened V by 8 bases and J by 6 bases, and 10 bases separated the two germline ends. The DNA of the CDR3 is TGTGCTAGTACCTTAGCGCCCGGGGAGCTGTTTTTT. Translation: CASTLAPGELFF.